This TCR beta chain is from a study of T-cell reconstitution after alpha-beta-depleted transplantation in children. Researchers prepared the TCRbeta library using unique molecular identifiers, the study reports. TCRdb reanalysed the PCR reads using MiXCR and keeps one entry per CDR3 protein. The table lists about 120,000 distinct CDR3 sequences, roughly 23% of them singletons. The ends were cut back, 5 bases at V and 4 bases at J, with 15 bases in the middle. This CDR3 is 14 amino acids long. This sequence originates from a male patient aged 2-10 years who had a stem cell transplant for chronic granulomatous disease, so the T cells may come from the graft donor. This chain connects TRBV12-3 or TRBV12-4 to TRBJ2-7, with D maybe TRBD2 (5 bases). Sequenced material: PBMCs, mostly from graft donor cells, taken 180 days after TCRalphabeta/CD19-depleted stem cell transplant. The CDR3 bases are TGTGCCAGCAGTCCCAGTACCGGAGGTTACGAGCAGTACTTC. Its protein is CASSPSTGGYEQYF.